Each of the 20 T cell receptor beta chains below was sequenced from the same sample in a study of shared clonotypes between healthy human individuals. Assay used: immunoSEQ multiplex PCR; TCRdb lists only in-frame clones, some missing. The sample consists of about 580,000 clones, roughly 98% of them appearing once. The naive CD8 subset, CD45RO-negative cells positively selected for CCR7, excluded terminally differentiated effector memory CD45RA+ cells. The sample taken for sequencing was naive CD8+ T cells sorted from blood. The receptors were gathered from a man under 40 in good health.

The V call is TRBV4-1, the J call TRBJ2-3; the D is unclear. This CDR3 region has 15 residues. The V gene's germline CDR1 is MGHRA and CDR2 YSYEKL. V was clipped by 1 base and J by 11 bases, with 19 bases between them. The CDR3 nucleotides read TGCGCCAGCAGCCAAGGGTCGTTGAGTTCCGTCGTGCAGTATTTT. As protein: CASSQGSLSSVVQYF.

The chain joins TRBV29-1 to TRBJ2-5; D is ambiguous. The CDR3 sequence is 13 residues long. Germline V gene lookup returns CDR1 SQVTM and CDR2 ANQGSEA. Trimming left V 3 bases short and J 10 bases short, with 18 bases between. For the CDR3, the DNA is TGCAGCGTTGATGGGATTATGGGCGCTATCCAGTACTTC. Protein: CSVDGIMGAIQYF.

This CDR3 reads CASSSGQATYEQYF. The CDR3 nucleotides are TGTGCCAGCAGTTCGGGACAGGCGACCTACGAGCAGTACTTC. This chain connects TRBV6-6 to TRBJ2-5, with 8 bases matching TRBD1. The J call could be wrong; TRBJ2-7 is a better fit for the DNA end. The CDR3 is 14 amino acids. Germline CDR1 and CDR2: MNHNY and SVGAGI (reference sequence).

This clone was seen many times. The J gene is TRBJ1-5, the V gene TRBV6-4, with a possible D match to TRBD1 (5 bases). The CDR3 runs to 17 residues. Germline values: CDR1 MRHNA, CDR2 SNTAGT. V dropped 5 bases and J dropped 0 bases, with 17 bases sitting between them. Here the CDR3 DNA reads TGTGCCAGCAGTTTTCATCCGGGACCCTATAGCAATCAGCCCCAGCATTTT. Translated, it gives CASSFHPGPYSNQPQHF.

The chain employs TRBV27 and TRBJ2-7; 7 nucleotides agree with TRBD1. CDR3 size: 13 residues. Germline V gives CDR1 MNHEY, CDR2 SMNVEV (reference sequence). The junction had 8 bases not matched to a gene; V was cut back by 6 bases and J by 6 bases. The CDR3 region has the DNA TGTGCCAGCAGCGGCAGGGGGTCTTTCGAGCAGTACTTC. Its protein is CASSGRGSFEQYF.

This clone came up once. This chain links TRBV9 with TRBJ1-2; 7 nucleotides match TRBD1. V was pared by 4 bases and J by 5 bases, with 11 bases of the junction left unmatched. CDR3 length equals 15 residues. Germline V CDR1 and CDR2: SGDLS, YYNGEE. The CDR3 coding sequence is TGTGCCAGCAGCCCTCCCAAAACAGGGGAATATGGCTACACCTTC. Encoded protein: CASSPPKTGEYGYTF. The variable domain in full, completed from reference TRBV9 and TRBJ1-2, reads DSGVTQTPKHLITATGQRVTLRCSPRSGDLSVYWYQQSLDQGLQFLIQYYNGEERAKGNILERFSAQQFPDLHSELNLSSLELGDSALYFCASSPPKTGEYGYTFGSGTRLTVV.

The chain employs TRBV18 and TRBJ2-3; no reliable D call. The germline CDR1 and CDR2 sequences are KGHSH and LQKENI. This CDR3 comprises 13 residues. Trimming shortened V by 1 base and J by 1 base, and 3 bases separated the two germline ends. The chain's CDR3 is CASSPRGTDTQYF. The CDR3 bases are TGTGCCAGCTCACCACGGGGCACAGATACGCAGTATTTT.

This chain's CDR3 is CSVWGTENTGELFF. The CDR3, as DNA: TGCAGCGTCTGGGGGACAGAGAACACCGGGGAGCTGTTTTTT. The rearrangement joins TRBV29-1 to TRBJ2-2, with 7 bases aligning to TRBD1. V lost 6 bases and J lost 1; bases outside the gene matches: 5. Germline lookup yields CDR1 SQVTM and CDR2 ANQGSEA. This CDR3 comprises 14 residues.

This clone was seen only once. The chain carries TRBV9 and TRBJ2-5; D perhaps matches TRBD1 (5 bases). The CDR3 is 15 amino acids. Germline values: CDR1 SGDLS, CDR2 YYNGEE. The V and J ends lost 0 bases and 1 base respectively, with 10 bases between them. The CDR3: CASSVEWGSQETQYF. DNA of the CDR3: TGTGCCAGCAGCGTAGAATGGGGCAGCCAAGAGACCCAGTACTTC.

This clone was recorded once. The chain is built from TRBV5-4 and TRBJ2-7, with 12 bases matching TRBD2. From germline, CDR1 is SGHNT and CDR2 YYREEE (reference sequence). V lost 1 base and J lost 4; bases outside the gene matches: 3. This CDR3 is built from 15 residues. The CDR3 nucleotides read TGTGCCAGCAGCTTGCCCCTAGCGGGAGGGTACGAGCAGTACTTC. It is translated as CASSLPLAGGYEQYF.

The chain joins TRBV29-1 to TRBJ2-2; D is possibly TRBD2 (5 bases). Germline lookup yields CDR1 SQVTM and CDR2 ANQGSEA. The CDR3 covers 13 residues. V was pared by 4 bases and J by 4 bases, with 10 bases between. CDR3 amino acids: CSVALGLTGELFF. Written as DNA, the CDR3 is TGCAGCGTTGCACTAGGGCTCACCGGGGAGCTGTTTTTT.

The rearrangement joins TRBV7-9 to TRBJ2-7; 10 bases fit TRBD1. The CDR3 spans 15 residues. Trimming at V came to 5 bases and at J to 7 bases, leaving 11 bases not matched to a gene. The germline V gene encodes CDR1 SEHNR and CDR2 FQNEAQ (reference sequence). The CDR3 region is CASSGPGQGYWEQYF. Written as DNA, the CDR3 is TGTGCCAGCAGCGGTCCGGGACAGGGGTATTGGGAGCAGTACTTC. Full variable domain (outside the CDR3, taken from reference TRBV7-9 and TRBJ2-7): DTGVSQNPRHKITKRGQNVTFRCDPISEHNRLYWYRQTLGQGPEFLTYFQNEAQLEKSRLLSDRFSAERPKGSFSTLEIQRTEQGDSAMYLCASSGPGQGYWEQYFGPGTRLTVT.

The chain uses TRBV6-1 and TRBJ1-1; D is undetermined. Germline V lookup: CDR1 MNHNS, CDR2 SASEGT. The V gene lost 2 bases and the J gene lost 1 base, with 8 bases spanning the gap. The CDR3 length is 14 residues. The chain's CDR3 is CASSEWVENTEAFF. CDR3 in DNA: TGTGCCAGCAGTGAATGGGTAGAGAACACTGAAGCTTTCTTT.

This sequence joins TRBV10-3 and TRBJ1-5, with D uncertain. Looked up from germline, CDR1 is ENHRY and CDR2 is SYGVKD. The V and J ends lost 3 bases and 0 bases respectively, with 6 bases between them. This CDR3 contains 14 residues. In DNA, the CDR3 is TGTGCCATCAGTGACTCTATTAGCAATCAGCCCCAGCATTTT. Encoded protein: CAISDSISNQPQHF.

The chain couples TRBV6-1 to TRBJ2-7; TRBD2 aligns across 12 bases. The length of the CDR3 is 17 residues. After removal of 4 bases from V and 2 bases from J, the junction contained 9 bases not matched to a gene. Germline V gene data show CDR1 as MNHNS and CDR2 as SASEGT. The chain's CDR3 is CASSGWTSGINPYEQYF. As DNA, the CDR3 is TGTGCCAGCAGTGGGTGGACTAGCGGGATTAACCCCTACGAGCAGTACTTC.

This rearrangement joins TRBV11-1 to TRBJ2-1; the D gene is possibly TRBD1 (5 bases). The germline CDR1 and CDR2 sequences are SGHAT and FQDESV (reference sequence). Trimming cost V 3 bases and J 1 base, with 10 bases left between them. The length of the CDR3 is 15 residues. This CDR3 is CASSFWQGSYNEQFF. In DNA, the CDR3 is TGTGCCAGCAGCTTCTGGCAGGGATCCTACAATGAGCAGTTCTTC.

In DNA form, the CDR3 reads TGTGCCAGCAGCCCGGGAGGGCCCTTGGACGAGCAGTACTTC. Translation gives CASSPGGPLDEQYF. The V gene is TRBV6-4, the J gene TRBJ2-7, with 8 bases matching TRBD2. Trimming took 6 bases from V and 5 from J; bases not matched to a gene: 9. The germline CDR1 and CDR2 sequences are MRHNA and SNTAGT. CDR3 length equals 14 residues.

This sequence joins TRBV7-9 and TRBJ2-7, with 9 positions matching TRBD1. V lost 4 bases and J lost 2; bases outside the gene matches: 9. Germline V gene data show CDR1 as SEHNR and CDR2 as FQNEAQ (reference sequence). This CDR3 has 16 amino acids. The chain's CDR3 is CASSSTGQGITYEQYF. In DNA, the CDR3 is TGTGCCAGCAGCTCCACGGGACAGGGTATCACCTACGAGCAGTACTTC.

In its sample, this clone was seen once. The gene calls are TRBV6-1 and TRBJ2-7, with D possibly TRBD1 on 6 matching bases. V lost 2 bases, J lost 3 bases, and 11 bases lay in between. The CDR3 extends over 14 amino acids. In germline, CDR1 is MNHNS, CDR2 SASEGT. The CDR3 bases are TGTGCCAGCAGTGAATTTACAGGGTTCTACGAGCAGTACTTC. As protein: CASSEFTGFYEQYF.

The genes are TRBV7-9 and TRBJ1-5; 12 nucleotides align to TRBD1. Germline CDR1 reads SEHNR; CDR2 reads FQNEAQ (reference sequence). CDR3 length: 17 residues. The ends lost 5 bases at V and 2 bases at J; junction bases unmatched: 7. CDR3 loop: CASSPAGTGGGNQPQHF. In nucleotides, the CDR3 is TGTGCCAGCAGCCCCGCCGGGACAGGGGGCGGCAATCAGCCCCAGCATTTT.